The rows below give T cell receptor beta chains drawn from one sample of a study of blood T cell repertoires in COVID-19. Some clones are missing from TCRdb's copy, which holds only in-frame ones; the method was immunoSEQ multiplex PCR. Here the sample spans 200,000 to 250,000 clones, about nine tenths being singletons. The specimen sequenced was PBMCs or T cells enriched from blood (not recorded which). These receptors came from a woman in her thirties who had recovered from COVID-19. Both conserved end residues are part of each CDR3. D genes are given only for firm matches. Part of the rows lack a size; the others show once, few, many or a class for expanded clones.

TRBV6-5	TRBJ2-1	-	-	TGTGCCAGCAGTTACGGAGTCCCAAGCTCCTACAATGAGCAGTTCTTC	CASSYGVPSSYNEQFF
TRBV7-2	TRBJ2-7	-	TRBD1	TGTGCCAGCAGCTCGACAGGGCAAGAATACGAGCAGTACTTC	CASSSTGQEYEQYF
TRBV7-3	TRBJ1-2	-	-	TGTGCCAGCAGCTCCACAGGGATTTATGGCTACACCTTC	CASSSTGIYGYTF
TRBV19	TRBJ1-4	-	TRBD1	TGTGCCAGTAGTACAGGGACAGGGGTAATGTTTAAACTGTTTTTT	CASSTGTGVMFKLFF
TRBV7-3	TRBJ2-2	few	-	TGTGCCAGCAGCCCCACAGGGACCGGGGAGCTGTTTTTT	CASSPTGTGELFF
TRBV19	TRBJ2-5	-	-	TGTGCCAGTAGTATGGGCGGGCGAGAGACCCAGTACTTC	CASSMGGRETQYF
TRBV19	TRBJ2-6	-	-	TGTGCCAGTAGTTCAGGGGCGGCTGGGGCCAACGTCCTGACTTTC	CASSSGAAGANVLTF
TRBV2	TRBJ2-7	-	TRBD1	TGTGCCAGCAGTCAGGGGGCGCCCCGATACGAGCAGTACTTC	CASSQGAPRYEQYF
TRBV7-2	TRBJ2-1	-	-	TGTGCCAGCAGCTTAGACAGGGACCCTAACAATGAGCAGTTCTTC	CASSLDRDPNNEQFF
TRBV3-1/TRBV3-2	TRBJ2-3	-	TRBD2	TGTGCCAGCAGCCGGACTAGCGGGGTGGATACGCAGTATTTT	CASSRTSGVDTQYF
TRBV9	TRBJ2-5	-	TRBD2	TGTGCCAGCAGCGCCCCGACTAGCGGGACACGAGAGACCCAGTACTTC	CASSAPTSGTRETQYF
TRBV3-1/TRBV3-2	TRBJ1-5	-	TRBD1	TGTGCCAGATCGAAAAGAGGACAGGGCAACAATCAGCCCCAGCATTTT	CARSKRGQGNNQPQHF
TRBV14	TRBJ1-2	-	-	TGTGCCAGCAGCCCCGGGATAGGCTACACCTTC	CASSPGIGYTF
TRBV7-2	TRBJ1-1	-	-	TGTGCCAGCAGCTTAGACGGGTTGGGCACTGAAGCTTTCTTT	CASSLDGLGTEAFF
TRBV12-5	TRBJ2-1	-	TRBD2	TGTGCTAGTGGTCCCCCAGCTAGCGGGGGATACAATGAGCAGTTCTTC	CASGPPASGGYNEQFF
TRBV4-1	TRBJ1-1	-	TRBD1	TGCGCCAGCAGCCAAGAACCTATCGCCAGGGACAGCATTTACACTGAAGCTTTCTTT	CASSQEPIARDSIYTEAFF
TRBV9	TRBJ2-2	-	-	TGTGCCAGCAGCCCCTCGACTCGACCGACCGGGGAGCTGTTTTTT	CASSPSTRPTGELFF
TRBV5-8	TRBJ1-1	-	TRBD1	TGTGCCAGCAGCTTAAGTTCATGGACAGGGGGCCTGAACACTGAAGCTTTCTTT	CASSLSSWTGGLNTEAFF
TRBV6-5	TRBJ1-1	-	-	TGTGCCAGCAGTTACACAGGGCGCACTGAAGCTTTCTTT	CASSYTGRTEAFF
TRBV4-3	TRBJ2-6	-	-	TGCGCCAGCAGCCAAGATGGACACAGCTCTGGGGCCAACGTCCTGACTTTC	CASSQDGHSSGANVLTF
TRBV5-1	TRBJ2-1	-	TRBD2	TGCGCCAGCAGCGGAGCGGGGCTCGATGAGCAGTTCTTC	CASSGAGLDEQFF
TRBV18	TRBJ2-7	-	TRBD1	TGTGCCAGCTCACCACCGACAGGGGGGGAGTACGAGCAGTACTTC	CASSPPTGGEYEQYF
TRBV9	TRBJ2-2	-	TRBD1	TGTGCCAGCAGCGGTAGGTTTACCGGGACAGGGGGCGAATATTACACCGGGGAGCTGTTTTTT	CASSGRFTGTGGEYYTGELFF
TRBV19	TRBJ1-5	-	-	TGTGCCAGTAGTCCCGGACAGTTCAATCAGCCCCAGCATTTT	CASSPGQFNQPQHF
TRBV5-1	TRBJ1-2	-	TRBD1	TGCGCCAGCAGCTTAAACCCATACAGGGGCCCATATGGTGGCTACACCTTC	CASSLNPYRGPYGGYTF